The 31 T cell receptor beta chains below come from one sample, sequenced in a study of blood T cell repertoires in COVID-19. The table came from immunoSEQ multiplex PCR; TCRdb's copy has only in-frame clones and leaves some out. This sample has around 100,000 clones, with roughly nine tenths found just once. Sequencing used peripheral blood. These receptors were taken from a human donor with active COVID-19. The donor label of this sample is uncertain.

V gene TRBV28 combines with J gene TRBJ1-5; D might be TRBD1 (5 bases). Between the trimmed V and J ends, which lost 9 bases and 6 bases, there was a span of 18 bases. In germline, CDR1 is MDHEN, CDR2 SYDVKM. CDR3 size: 14 residues. The CDR3 DNA follows: TGTGCCAGTAGATTATTCACGGGGGTTCAGCCCCAGCATTTT. It is translated as CASRLFTGVQPQHF.

J is TRBJ2-3 and V is TRBV6-5, with 8 bases fitting TRBD1. CDR1 MNHEY and CDR2 SVGAGI come from the germline V gene. V shed 5 bases and J 4 bases; nucleotides not matched to a gene: 8. CDR3 length: 15 residues. CDR3 coding DNA: TGTGCCAGCAGTCGACGGGACAGGCGGGCAGATACGCAGTATTTT. Its translation: CASSRRDRRADTQYF.

Comments on this clone: The same CDR3 can be traced to other DNA sequences in this sample. The gene calls are TRBV6-5 and TRBJ1-1; D is perhaps TRBD1 (5 bases). The CDR3 covers 12 residues. V was clipped by 7 bases and J by 1 base, with 7 bases between them. Germline CDR1 MNHEY, CDR2 SVGAGI. The DNA for the CDR3 is TGTGCCAGCACCGGACAGAACACTGAAGCTTTCTTT. As protein: CASTGQNTEAFF.

To note about this clone: The same CDR3 also results from other DNA sequences found in this sample. V usage is TRBV3-1 (or the pseudogene TRBV3-2) and J usage is TRBJ2-2; 7 nucleotides line up with TRBD2. The germline V gene has CDR1 LGHDT and CDR2 YNNKEL (reference sequence). V was pared by 4 bases and J by 4 bases, with 3 bases of the junction left unmatched. This CDR3 contains 14 residues. CDR3 protein: CASSPRTSTGELFF. The CDR3 nucleotides are TGTGCCAGCAGCCCGCGGACTAGCACCGGGGAGCTGTTTTTT.

This chain uses TRBV19 with TRBJ2-7; tentative D call: TRBD2 (5 bases). Germline-derived CDR1 and CDR2 are LNHDA and SQIVND (reference sequence). The CDR3 is made up of 12 amino acids. The V end was cut by 8 bases, the J end by 3 bases, with 11 bases between. Here the CDR3 DNA reads TGTGCCAGTTCCCGGGGTGACTACGAGCAGTACTTC. Its protein is CASSRGDYEQYF.

The chain links TRBV19 to TRBJ1-2, with D possibly matching TRBD1 (5 bases). From germline, CDR1 is LNHDA and CDR2 SQIVND (reference sequence). V was trimmed by 4 bases and J by 4 bases, leaving 13 bases between them. This CDR3 contains 14 residues. In DNA form, the CDR3 reads TGTGCCAGTAGTAGCCAGGGTTTCGTCTATGGCTACACCTTC. This encodes CASSSQGFVYGYTF.

The rearrangement joins TRBV11-2 to TRBJ1-2; D uncertain. The length of the CDR3 is 13 residues. The germline CDR1 and CDR2 sequences are SGHAT and FQNNGV. Trimming took 5 bases from V and 4 from J, leaving 11 bases between them. CDR3 protein: CASSPGGAYGYTF. The CDR3 DNA reads TGTGCCAGCAGCCCTGGAGGTGCCTATGGCTACACCTTC.

The chain links TRBV2 to TRBJ2-5, with D perhaps TRBD1 (5 bases). Germline CDR1 and CDR2: SNHLY and FYNNEI. The CDR3 has 12 residues. V was shortened by 8 bases and J by 5 bases, with 12 bases between the two germline ends. Here the CDR3 DNA reads TGTGCCAGCCGCAGGGATTCGGAGACCCAGTACTTC. Amino acids: CASRRDSETQYF. The full variable domain, rest sourced from reference TRBV2 and TRBJ2-5, is EPEVTQTPSHQVTQMGQEVILRCVPISNHLYFYWYRQILGQKVEFLVSFYNNEISEKSEIFDDQFSVERPDGSNFTLKIRSTKLEDSAMYFCASRRDSETQYFGPGTRLLVL.

The chain is built from TRBV28 and TRBJ2-1; 8 positions match TRBD1. The CDR3 is 15 amino acids. Germline CDR1 reads MDHEN; CDR2 reads SYDVKM. The V and J ends lost 6 bases and 8 bases, in that order; junction bases with no gene match: 12. The chain's CDR3 is CASSPKQGAIDEQFF. In DNA form, the CDR3 reads TGTGCCAGCAGCCCTAAGCAGGGGGCGATCGATGAGCAGTTCTTC.

V and J are TRBV27 and TRBJ2-7; TRBD1 aligns across 9 bases. CDR3 length: 14 amino acids. Trimming cost V 6 bases and J 0 bases; bases outside gene matches: 3. Germline assignment: CDR1 MNHEY and CDR2 SMNVEV (reference sequence). In DNA form, the CDR3 reads TGTGCCAGCAGGGGGGACAGGGCCTCCTACGAGCAGTACTTC. Amino acids: CASRGDRASYEQYF.

This clone was seen only once. This chain links TRBV2 with TRBJ2-7; D may be TRBD1 (6 bases). Between the trimmed V and J ends, which lost 6 bases and 0 bases, there was a span of 12 bases. Per germline, CDR1 SNHLY and CDR2 FYNNEI. The CDR3 is 14 amino acids. CDR3 sequence: CASSRGINSYEQYF. CDR3 nucleotide sequence: TGTGCCAGCAGCAGGGGTATTAACTCCTACGAGCAGTACTTC.

This clone appeared a single time. The rearrangement uses TRBV9 and TRBJ2-3, with 11 nucleotides matching TRBD2. This CDR3 region has 16 residues. CDR1 and CDR2 from the germline V gene are SGDLS and YYNGEE. Trimming cost V 3 bases and J 5 bases; bases outside gene matches: 8. The CDR3 loop reads CASSAFSGGAQDTQYF. Written as DNA, the CDR3 is TGTGCCAGCAGCGCCTTTAGCGGGGGGGCTCAAGATACGCAGTATTTT.

This rearrangement joins TRBV2 to TRBJ1-1; no clear D gene. The germline V gene has CDR1 SNHLY and CDR2 FYNNEI. CDR3 length: 13 amino acids. Trimming cost V 3 bases and J 4 bases, with 9 bases left between them. CDR3 nucleotide sequence: TGTGCCAGCAGTGACCCCCTTCTCACTGAAGCTTTCTTT. Protein product: CASSDPLLTEAFF.

The CDR3 bases are TGTGCCAGCAGCCTTCTGGGGACTCCAAACTACGAGCAGTACTTC. It specifies CASSLLGTPNYEQYF. The V and J genes are TRBV4-2 and TRBJ2-7, with D possibly TRBD2 on 6 matching bases. Germline V gives CDR1 LGHNA, CDR2 YNFKEQ. The CDR3 extends over 15 amino acids. Deletions cut 4 bases from V and 3 bases from J, with 16 bases between.

The table lists this clone with a few counts. This chain connects TRBV12-3 or TRBV12-4 to TRBJ1-1; D uncertain. V lost 7 bases and J 11 bases, leaving 14 bases between the germline ends. The CDR3 spans 11 residues. The CDR3 nucleotides are TGTGCCAGCAATCGTGGACGGGAGGCTTTCTTT. This translates into CASNRGREAFF.

The chain couples TRBV19 to TRBJ1-1; D perhaps matches TRBD1 (5 bases). The CDR3 extends over 15 amino acids. The germline V gene has CDR1 LNHDA and CDR2 SQIVND (reference sequence). Between the trimmed V and J ends, which lost 1 base and 0 bases, there was a span of 9 bases. This CDR3 reads CASSIGQIMNTEAFF. The DNA of the CDR3 is TGTGCCAGTAGTATAGGACAGATAATGAACACTGAAGCTTTCTTT. Full variable domain (outside the CDR3, taken from reference TRBV19 and TRBJ1-1): DGGITQSPKYLFRKEGQNVTLSCEQNLNHDAMYWYRQDPGQGLRLIYYSQIVNDFQKGDIAEGYSVSREKKESFPLTVTSAQKNPTAFYLCASSIGQIMNTEAFFGQGTRLTVV.

V and J are TRBV5-4 and TRBJ2-3; TRBD2 is a possible D gene (5 bases). Trimming cost V 1 base and J 8 bases, with 17 bases left between them. CDR1 and CDR2 (germline): SGHNT, YYREEE (reference sequence). The CDR3 sequence is 15 residues long. The CDR3 DNA is TGTGCCAGCAGCTTGCTCTCCCCCATAGAGGGTACGCAGTATTTT. This sequence encodes CASSLLSPIEGTQYF.

This chain uses TRBV12-3 or TRBV12-4 with TRBJ1-5, with D hard to call. This CDR3 comprises 13 residues. V dropped 5 bases and J dropped 1 base, with 6 bases sitting between them. CDR3 in DNA: TGTGCCAGCAGTCAGTCGAGCAATCAGCCCCAGCATTTT. Its protein is CASSQSSNQPQHF.

The rearrangement uses TRBV5-4 and TRBJ1-1, with D hard to call. The germline V gene encodes CDR1 SGHNT and CDR2 YYREEE (reference sequence). The CDR3 is made up of 14 amino acids. The V end lost 1 base, the J end lost 1 base, and 8 bases lay between the germline ends. The CDR3 loop reads CASSLTERNTEAFF. CDR3 DNA sequence: TGTGCCAGCAGCTTGACAGAGAGGAACACTGAAGCTTTCTTT.

The chain joins TRBV28 to TRBJ2-4; 7 bases fit TRBD1. Trimming removed 3 bases from V and 0 bases from J; junction bases left unmatched: 5. The CDR3 loop spans 16 amino acids. Germline CDR1 and CDR2: MDHEN and SYDVKM. This CDR3 reads CASSLWDRKAKNIQYF. The CDR3 DNA reads as TGTGCCAGCAGTTTGTGGGACAGAAAAGCCAAAAACATTCAGTACTTC.

The chain couples TRBV7-3 to TRBJ1-3, with D maybe TRBD1 (6 bases). The CDR3 loop spans 16 amino acids. The germline V gene encodes CDR1 SGHTA and CDR2 FQGTGA. V lost 1 base and J lost 4, with 14 bases in between. CDR3 sequence (DNA): TGTGCCAGCAGCTTAAGCAGGGGCGCGGAAGGAAACACCATATATTTT. This codes for CASSLSRGAEGNTIYF. The full variable domain, rest sourced from reference TRBV7-3 and TRBJ1-3, is GAGVSQTPSNKVTEKGKYVELRCDPISGHTALYWYRQSLGQGPEFLIYFQGTGAADDSGLPNDRFFAVRPEGSVSTLKIQRTERGDSAVYLCASSLSRGAEGNTIYFGEGSWLTVV.

The chain couples TRBV7-2 to TRBJ2-3; D perhaps matches TRBD2 (6 bases). V was shortened by 4 bases and J by 5 bases, with 22 bases between the two germline ends. From germline, CDR1 is SGHTA and CDR2 FQGNSA. This CDR3 has 17 residues. The CDR3 nucleotides read TGTGCCAGCAGCTCCCTCGGGCTAGCCGGGGGAGGAGATACGCAGTATTTT. This translates into CASSSLGLAGGGDTQYF.

The rearrangement links TRBV27 to TRBJ1-1; D is perhaps TRBD1 (5 bases). The CDR3 spans 17 residues. Trimming pared 3 bases from V and 1 base from J, leaving 18 bases between. Germline V gives CDR1 MNHEY, CDR2 SMNVEV (reference sequence). CDR3 in amino acids: CASSFKQVDRPNTEAFF. The CDR3 nucleotides read TGTGCCAGCAGTTTTAAACAGGTAGACCGACCGAACACTGAAGCTTTCTTT.

CDR3 sequence reads: CSVEYREGFGYTF. CDR3 coding DNA: TGCAGCGTTGAGTACAGGGAAGGTTTTGGCTACACCTTC. This rearrangement joins TRBV29-1 to TRBJ1-2; D is perhaps TRBD1 (6 bases). CDR1 is SQVTM and CDR2 is ANQGSEA in the germline V gene. The CDR3 extends over 13 amino acids. V lost 3 bases to trimming and J lost 7 bases, with 15 bases between them.

This chain uses TRBV11-1 with TRBJ2-7; tentatively, D is TRBD1 (5 bases). This CDR3 comprises 13 residues. CDR1 and CDR2 from the germline V gene are SGHAT and FQDESV (reference sequence). V dropped 5 bases and J dropped 3 bases, with 11 bases sitting between them. Written as DNA, the CDR3 is TGTGCCAGCAGCGACACAGGAATCTACGAGCAGTACTTC. Its protein product is CASSDTGIYEQYF.

The gene calls are TRBV28 and TRBJ2-7; D uncertain. This CDR3 has 12 residues. CDR1 MDHEN and CDR2 SYDVKM come from the germline V gene. Deletions cut 10 bases from V and 3 bases from J, with 13 bases between. CDR3 amino acids: CATQLLHYEQYF. The CDR3 region has the DNA TGTGCCACCCAACTACTCCACTACGAGCAGTACTTC.

The V gene is TRBV12-5, the J gene TRBJ2-1; D unclear. The CDR3 runs to 13 residues. Trimming cost V 1 base and J 4 bases, with 5 bases left between them. Germline CDR1 reads LGHNT; CDR2 reads FRNRAP. This CDR3 reads CASGLARYNEQFF. The CDR3 coding sequence is TGTGCTAGTGGTTTGGCGAGATACAATGAGCAGTTCTTC.

This clone appeared a single time. The CDR3 DNA sequence: TGTGCCAGTAGTCCGCGGACAGGGGGCAGAGAGACCCAGTACTTC. Translation: CASSPRTGGRETQYF. This sequence joins TRBV19 and TRBJ2-5, with 11 bases matching TRBD1. Trimming took 5 bases from V and 4 from J; bases not matched to a gene: 6. Germline CDR1 and CDR2: LNHDA and SQIVND (reference sequence). The CDR3 totals 15 residues.

This chain joins TRBV6-5 and TRBJ1-6; 7 bases match TRBD1. The CDR3 covers 14 residues. Germline CDR1 and CDR2: MNHEY and SVGAGI. After removal of 6 bases from V and 8 bases from J, the junction contained 7 bases not matched to a gene. This CDR3 reads CASSRDSRDSPLHF. CDR3 in DNA: TGTGCCAGCAGCCGGGACAGTAGAGATTCACCCCTCCACTTT.

The DNA of the CDR3 is TGTGCCAGCAGGATCCGGGGTTCCTACGAGCAGTACTTC. Residues: CASRIRGSYEQYF. This chain joins TRBV6-5 and TRBJ2-7; D may be TRBD2 (5 bases). Germline V gene lookup returns CDR1 MNHEY and CDR2 SVGAGI. The CDR3 consists of 13 residues. The germline V and J ends were trimmed by 6 bases and 1 base, with 10 bases remaining between them.

The chain uses TRBV11-2 and TRBJ2-2; tentatively, D is TRBD1 (6 bases). V was trimmed by 3 bases and J by 6 bases, leaving 11 bases between them. The CDR3 is made up of 14 amino acids. Germline CDR1 SGHAT, CDR2 FQNNGV. CDR3 residues: CASSLYRDAGELFF. The CDR3 DNA reads as TGTGCCAGCAGCTTGTACAGGGATGCCGGGGAGCTGTTTTTT.